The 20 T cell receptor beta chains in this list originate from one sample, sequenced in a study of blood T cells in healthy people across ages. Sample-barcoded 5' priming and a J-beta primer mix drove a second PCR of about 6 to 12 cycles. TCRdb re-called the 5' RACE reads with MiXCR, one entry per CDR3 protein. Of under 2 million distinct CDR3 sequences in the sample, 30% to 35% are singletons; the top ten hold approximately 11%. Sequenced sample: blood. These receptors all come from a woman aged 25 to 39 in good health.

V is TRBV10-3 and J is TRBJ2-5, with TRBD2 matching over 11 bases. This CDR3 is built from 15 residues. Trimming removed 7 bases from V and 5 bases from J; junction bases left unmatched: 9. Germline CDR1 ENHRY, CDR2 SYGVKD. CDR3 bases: TGTGCCATCAAAATTAGCGGGGGGGCCGGGGAGACCCAGTACTTC. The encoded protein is CAIKISGGAGETQYF.

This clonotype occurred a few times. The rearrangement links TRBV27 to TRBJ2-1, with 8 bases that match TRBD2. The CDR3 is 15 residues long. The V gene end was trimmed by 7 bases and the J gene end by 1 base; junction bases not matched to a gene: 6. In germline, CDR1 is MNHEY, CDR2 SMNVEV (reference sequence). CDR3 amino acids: CASTISGNSYNEQFF. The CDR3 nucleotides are TGTGCCAGCACCATTAGCGGGAATTCCTACAATGAGCAGTTCTTC.

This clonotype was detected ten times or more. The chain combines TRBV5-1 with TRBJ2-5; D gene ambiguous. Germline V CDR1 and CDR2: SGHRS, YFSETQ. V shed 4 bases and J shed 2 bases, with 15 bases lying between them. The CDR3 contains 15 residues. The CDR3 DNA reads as TGCGCCAGCAGCGTCGTGGCAGCACCTCAAGAGACCCAGTACTTC. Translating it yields CASSVVAAPQETQYF. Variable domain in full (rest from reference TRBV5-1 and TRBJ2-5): KAGVTQTPRYLIKTRGQQVTLSCSPISGHRSVSWYQQTPGQGLQFLFEYFSETQRNKGNFPGRFSGRQFSNSRSEMNVSTLELGDSALYLCASSVVAAPQETQYFGPGTRLLVL.

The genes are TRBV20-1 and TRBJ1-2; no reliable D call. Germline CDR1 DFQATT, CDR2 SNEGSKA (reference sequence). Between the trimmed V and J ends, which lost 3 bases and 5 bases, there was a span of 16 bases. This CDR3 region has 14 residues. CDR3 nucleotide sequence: TGCAGTGCTAGGGGCCAGCCCAGTCAATATGGCTACACCTTC. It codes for CSARGQPSQYGYTF.

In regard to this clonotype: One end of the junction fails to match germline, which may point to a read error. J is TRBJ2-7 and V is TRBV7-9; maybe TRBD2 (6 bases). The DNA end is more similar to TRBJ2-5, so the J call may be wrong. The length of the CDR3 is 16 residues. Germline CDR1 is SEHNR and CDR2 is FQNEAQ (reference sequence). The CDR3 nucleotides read TGTGCCAGCAGCTTAGGGACTACCCCTGCCCAAGGGACCCAGTACTTC. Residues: CASSLGTTPAQGTQYF.

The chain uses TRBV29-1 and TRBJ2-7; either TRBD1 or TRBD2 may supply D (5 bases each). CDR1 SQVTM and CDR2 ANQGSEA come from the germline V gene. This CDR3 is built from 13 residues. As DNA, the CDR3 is TGCAGTTGGGGCGCGAGGGAAAACAATGAGCAGTACTTC. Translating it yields CSWGARENNEQYF.

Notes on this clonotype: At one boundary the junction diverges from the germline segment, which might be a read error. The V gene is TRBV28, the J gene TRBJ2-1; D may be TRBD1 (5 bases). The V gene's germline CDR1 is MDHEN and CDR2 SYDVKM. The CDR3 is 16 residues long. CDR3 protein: CSSSLSQGFVYNEQFF. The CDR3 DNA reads TGTTCCAGCAGTTTATCTCAGGGTTTCGTTTACAATGAGCAGTTCTTC.

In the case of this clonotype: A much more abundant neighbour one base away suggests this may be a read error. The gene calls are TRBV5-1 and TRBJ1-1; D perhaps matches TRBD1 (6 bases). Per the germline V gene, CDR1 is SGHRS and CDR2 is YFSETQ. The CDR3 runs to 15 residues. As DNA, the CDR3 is TGCGCCAGCAACTTGACAGGACTACTGAACACTGAAGCTTTCTTT. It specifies CASNLTGLLNTEAFF.

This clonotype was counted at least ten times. DNA for the CDR3: TGTGCCAGCAGGGTAGGGGACGAGCAGTACTTC. Translation gives CASRVGDEQYF. This rearrangement joins TRBV28 to TRBJ2-7; weak D call: TRBD1 (5 bases). Germline assignment: CDR1 MDHEN and CDR2 SYDVKM. With 6 bases removed from V and 5 bases from J, the gap between germline ends came to 8 bases. The CDR3 sequence is 11 residues long.

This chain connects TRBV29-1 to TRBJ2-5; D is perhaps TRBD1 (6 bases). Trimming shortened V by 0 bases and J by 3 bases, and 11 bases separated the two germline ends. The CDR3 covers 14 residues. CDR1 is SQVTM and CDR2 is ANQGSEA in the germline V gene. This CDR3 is CSVEEGTSEETQYF. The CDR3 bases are TGCAGCGTTGAAGAAGGGACATCCGAAGAGACCCAGTACTTC.

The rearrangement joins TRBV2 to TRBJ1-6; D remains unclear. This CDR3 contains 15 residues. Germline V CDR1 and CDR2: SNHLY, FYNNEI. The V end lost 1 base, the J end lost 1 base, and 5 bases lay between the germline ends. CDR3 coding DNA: TGTGCCAGCAGTGAAGACGGATCCTATAATTCACCCCTCCACTTT. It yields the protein CASSEDGSYNSPLHF.

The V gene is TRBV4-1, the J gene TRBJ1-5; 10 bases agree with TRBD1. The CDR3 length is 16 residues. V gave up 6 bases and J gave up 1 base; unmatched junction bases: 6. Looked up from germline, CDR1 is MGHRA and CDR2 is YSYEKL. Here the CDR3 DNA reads TGCGCCAGCAGTCTCCGGACAGGGGGAAGCAATCAGCCCCAGCATTTT. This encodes CASSLRTGGSNQPQHF.

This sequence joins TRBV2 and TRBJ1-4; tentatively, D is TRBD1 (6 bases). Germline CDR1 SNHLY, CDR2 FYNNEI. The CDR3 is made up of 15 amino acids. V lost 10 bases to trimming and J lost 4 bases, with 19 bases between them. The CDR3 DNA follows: TGTGCCACCCAATTAGGGGGGGCCCTTAATGAAAAACTGTTTTTT. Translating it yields CATQLGGALNEKLFF.

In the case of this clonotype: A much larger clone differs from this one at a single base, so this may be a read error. The CDR3 region is CACSQLTGGNNYGYTF. For the CDR3, the DNA is TGCGCCTGCAGCCAACTGACAGGGGGGAATAACTATGGCTACACCTTC. The chain joins TRBV4-1 to TRBJ1-2; 9 bases line up with TRBD1. The CDR3 runs to 16 residues. From germline, CDR1 is MGHRA and CDR2 YSYEKL.

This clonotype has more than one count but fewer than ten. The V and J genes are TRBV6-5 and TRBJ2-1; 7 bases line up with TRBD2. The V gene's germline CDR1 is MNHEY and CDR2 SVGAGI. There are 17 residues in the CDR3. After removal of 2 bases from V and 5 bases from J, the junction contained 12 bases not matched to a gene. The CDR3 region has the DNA TGTGCCAGCAGTTACACGAGGGTCGGGGACTACCACAATGAGCAGTTCTTC. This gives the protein CASSYTRVGDYHNEQFF.

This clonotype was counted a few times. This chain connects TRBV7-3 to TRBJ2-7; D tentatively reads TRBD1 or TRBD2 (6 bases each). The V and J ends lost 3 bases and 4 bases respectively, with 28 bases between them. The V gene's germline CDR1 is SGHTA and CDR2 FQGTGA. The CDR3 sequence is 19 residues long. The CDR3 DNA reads TGTGCCAGCAGCTTGATGTGGGTATCCGGGGGCGGTCTCCTATACGAGCAGTACTTC. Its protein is CASSLMWVSGGGLLYEQYF.

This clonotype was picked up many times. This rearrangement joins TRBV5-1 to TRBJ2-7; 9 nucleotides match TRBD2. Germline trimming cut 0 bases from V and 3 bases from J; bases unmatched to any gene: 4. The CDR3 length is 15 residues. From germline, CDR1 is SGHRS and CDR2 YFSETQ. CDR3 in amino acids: CASSLDGGGVYEQYF. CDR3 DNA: TGCGCCAGCAGCTTGGATGGCGGGGGGGTCTACGAGCAGTACTTC.

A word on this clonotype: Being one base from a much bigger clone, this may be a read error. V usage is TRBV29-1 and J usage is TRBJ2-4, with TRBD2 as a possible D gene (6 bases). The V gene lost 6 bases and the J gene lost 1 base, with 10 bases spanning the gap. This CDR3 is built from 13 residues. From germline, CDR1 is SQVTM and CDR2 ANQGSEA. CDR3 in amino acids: CSVWSGAKNIQYF. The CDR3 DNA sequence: TGCAGCGTGTGGAGCGGGGCCAAAAACATTCAGTACTTC.

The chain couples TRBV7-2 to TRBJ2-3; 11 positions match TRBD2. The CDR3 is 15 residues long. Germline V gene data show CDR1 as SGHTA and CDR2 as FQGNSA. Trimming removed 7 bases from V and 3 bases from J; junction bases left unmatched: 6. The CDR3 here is CASKQGLAVTDTQYF. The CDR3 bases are TGTGCCAGCAAACAGGGACTAGCGGTTACAGATACGCAGTATTTT.

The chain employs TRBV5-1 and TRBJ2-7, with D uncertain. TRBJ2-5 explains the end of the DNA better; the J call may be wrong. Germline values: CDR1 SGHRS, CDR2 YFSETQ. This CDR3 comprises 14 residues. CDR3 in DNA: TGCGCCAGCAGCTCGGAAAGGTTGGGGGAGACCCAGTACTTC. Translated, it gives CASSSERLGETQYF.